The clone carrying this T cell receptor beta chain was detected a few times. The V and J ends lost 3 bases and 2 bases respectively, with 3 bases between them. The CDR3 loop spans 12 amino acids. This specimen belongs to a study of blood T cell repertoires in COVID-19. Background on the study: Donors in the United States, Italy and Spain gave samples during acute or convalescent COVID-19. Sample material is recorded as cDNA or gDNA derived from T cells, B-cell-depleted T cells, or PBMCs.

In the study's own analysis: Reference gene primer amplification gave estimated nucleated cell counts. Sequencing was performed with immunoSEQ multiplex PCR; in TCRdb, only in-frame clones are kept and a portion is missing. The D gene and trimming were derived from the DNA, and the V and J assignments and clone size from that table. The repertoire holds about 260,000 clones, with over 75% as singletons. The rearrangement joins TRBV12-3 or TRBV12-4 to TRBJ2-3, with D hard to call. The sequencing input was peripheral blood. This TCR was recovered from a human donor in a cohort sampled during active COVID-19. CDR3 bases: TGTGCCAGCAGTTTCTCCACAGATACGCAGTATTTT. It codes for CASSFSTDTQYF.